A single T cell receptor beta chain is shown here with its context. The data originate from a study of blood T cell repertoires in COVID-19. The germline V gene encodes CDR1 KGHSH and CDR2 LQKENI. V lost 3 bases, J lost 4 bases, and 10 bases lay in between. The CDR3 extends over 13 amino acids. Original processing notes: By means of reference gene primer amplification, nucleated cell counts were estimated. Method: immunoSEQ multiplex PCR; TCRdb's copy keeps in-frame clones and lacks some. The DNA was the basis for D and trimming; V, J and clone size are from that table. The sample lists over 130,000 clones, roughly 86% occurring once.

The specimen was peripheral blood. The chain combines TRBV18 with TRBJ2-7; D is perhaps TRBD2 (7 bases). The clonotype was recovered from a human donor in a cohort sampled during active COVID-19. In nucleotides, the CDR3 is TGTGCCAGCTCACCGGGGGGGCTGTACGAGCAGTACTTC. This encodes CASSPGGLYEQYF.